The source of this TCR beta chain is a study of Ad26.COV2.S vaccination and SARS-CoV-2 variants. The overall study: Donor had been placed in the Ad26.COV2.S arm of the COV1001 trial. General study points: A substantial breadth of spike-specific CD8+ and CD4+ T cell responses after vaccination has been reported. Compared with placebo recipients, vaccine recipients had higher spike-specific TCR breadth. Overall T cell responses may have been underestimated by the analyses of TCR breadth and depth.

The V end was cut by 1 base, the J end by 5 bases, with 9 bases between. CDR3 length: 13 amino acids. Germline V gene sequence: CDR1 SGHTS, CDR2 YDEGEE. Points on this clone: Its specificity is not known.

The repertoire was sequenced with immunoSEQ multiplex PCR; TCRdb's copy has only in-frame clones and lacks some. This sample has approximately 300,000 clones; about 86% occur once, and the top ten carry 1.9%. Treatment indicated: 15 to 20 received Ad26.COV2.S at low or high dose, single or two shots; about five received placebo; per-sample allocation not given. The study sampled participants on day 63 after the first vaccine or placebo injection. The material sequenced was peripheral blood, taken in a trial of Ad26.COV2.S vaccine versus placebo. This TCR derives from a person between 18 and 60 years old who received the Ad26.COV2.S COVID-19 vaccine or a placebo. V is TRBV5-8 and J is TRBJ2-5; D might be TRBD1 (6 bases). CDR3 protein: CASSLTGTETQYF. The CDR3 nucleotides are TGTGCCAGCAGCTTGACAGGGACGGAGACCCAGTACTTC.